One and the same sample provided the 2 T cell receptor beta chains below, sequenced in a study of blood T cell repertoires in COVID-19. Assay: immunoSEQ multiplex PCR; the TCRdb copy retains only in-frame clones and omits some. The table shows 200,000 to 250,000 clones, with roughly 84% occurring only once. The sequenced sample consisted of peripheral blood. Source of these receptors: a man aged 30-40 years with active or convalescent COVID-19.

V gene TRBV4-3 combines with J gene TRBJ2-2; 7 bases agree with TRBD2. The CDR3 loop spans 13 amino acids. Unmatched junction bases numbered 3, after V lost 4 bases and J lost 7 bases. Germline lookup yields CDR1 LGHNA and CDR2 YSLEER. CDR3 DNA sequence: TGCGCCAGCAGCCGCGGCGGGGGCGGGGAGCTGTTTTTT. Protein: CASSRGGGGELFF.

The V gene is TRBV11-2, the J gene TRBJ2-7; 7 bases agree with TRBD1. Trimming cost V 5 bases and J 0 bases; bases outside gene matches: 10. Germline V lookup: CDR1 SGHAT, CDR2 FQNNGV. This CDR3 comprises 16 residues. The CDR3 DNA sequence: TGTGCCAGCAGCAGATACCGGGACAGTAGCTCCTACGAGCAGTACTTC. This gives the protein CASSRYRDSSSYEQYF.